The clone carrying this TCR beta chain was recorded a few times. The antigen is undetermined. The study ran its PCR with 60 Vbeta and 13 Jbeta primers. The method was immunoSEQ multiplex PCR; TCRdb's version includes in-frame clones alone and lacks a portion of them. Seen here are about 94,000 clones, approximately 7.6% observed once, and the top ten hold about 2%. The source of the sample is a study of cytomegalovirus exposure and HLA in healthy donors. Study details: HLA-typed donors contributed around 82 million unique TCRs, which were held in an early data release. Points from the study as a whole: A later analysis showed TCR association rates differing by HLA locus, peaking at DRB1 and lowest at HLA-C. A prior analysis recorded that most TCR beta V segments were productive about 90% or about 30% of the time.

This CDR3 is 17 amino acids long. The clonotype comes from a man over 45 in good health and CMV-seronegative. The chain carries TRBV7-5 and TRBJ1-5; no check of the table's D call, TRBD1, against the DNA was made. TRBV7-5 is a known pseudogene. The sequenced sample was PBMCs. CDR3 residues: CARSFRIQGARDQPQHF. The DNA of the CDR3 is TGTGCCAGAAGCTTCAGAATACAGGGGGCGCGGGATCAGCCCCAGCATTTT.